The T cell receptor (beta chain) under discussion was sequenced for a study of T-cell reconstitution after alpha-beta-depleted transplantation in children. The study, taken as a whole, reports: Reportedly, roughly two months post-transplant, alpha-beta T cells arose from several hundred expanded graft clones. Recipient T cells and thymic progenitors that survived gave rise to the high TCRbeta diversity observed at day 60 in some patients. When one year had passed after transplant, most T-cell counts and diversity came from newly produced T cells.

Unique molecular identifiers featured in how the TCRbeta library was prepared. TCRdb redid the calling of the PCR reads with MiXCR, one entry per CDR3 protein. The table includes roughly 790,000 distinct CDR3 sequences, under 20% detected once. For this clonotype: Its antigen is not known.

The TCR originated in a male patient younger than 18 who had a stem cell transplant for acute lymphoblastic leukemia, so the T cells may come from the graft donor. Sample: PBMCs, mostly from graft donor cells, taken 360 days after TCRalphabeta/CD19-depleted stem cell transplant.

The DNA of the CDR3 is TGTGCCAGCAGCTTAGTCCCGGGACAGGGAAGGCACCTTTACTATGGCTACACCTTC. Translated, it gives CASSLVPGQGRHLYYGYTF. The V and J genes are TRBV11-2 and TRBJ1-2; 9 positions agree with TRBD1. The CDR3 is made up of 19 amino acids. CDR1 is SGHAT and CDR2 is FQNNGV in the germline V gene. Trimming removed 1 base from V and 3 bases from J; junction bases left unmatched: 15.